This T cell receptor (beta chain) was captured in a study of cytomegalovirus exposure and HLA in healthy donors (dated 2017 in TCRdb). Regarding the research as a whole: According to a later analysis, one platform produced both the roughly 130 validation repertoires and the 666 repertoires of the first cohort. The study aimed to test whether signatures of past pathogen exposure could be identified by cataloging public T cell receptors. Along with the roughly 700-subject first cohort, a separate validation cohort of over a hundred different subjects was used. The study combined high-throughput TCR immunosequencing, statistical association of individual TCRs with disease status, and machine learning to predict cytomegalovirus infection status.

Library construction relied on the immunoSEQ multiplex PCR assay. The study's processing was this. A statistical classification framework was built to diagnose cytomegalovirus status from the catalog of TCR beta chain sequences. This is the immuneACCESS table as TCRdb keeps it, with only in-frame sequences that have V and J called. A part of the clones is gone; compared with another copy, unresolved V genes explain less than half, and the rest is unexplained. Clonal size and the V and J genes are those of that table, whereas D and trimming came from the DNA. In all, the sample holds 57,000 or so clones, and roughly 91% of those were seen once. The top ten hold around 2.2% of the sample. Here is what the overall study found, with its caveats: In the study, about 150 TCR beta chains were listed as associated with cytomegalovirus. A later analysis had no HLA typing for the validation cohort, so co-occurrence there was scored across all 130 or so repertoires. It was suggested by the authors that the approach could potentially be generalized to other disease states and immunological phenotypes. In vitro tests confirmed that a few of the cytomegalovirus-associated TCR beta chains recognize cytomegalovirus antigens. While some public TCRs were present in many individuals, most TCR sequences turned up only very rarely across donors. Of the cluster scores, 94% were above 0 in a later analysis, which found that TCRs clustered in the first cohort also tended to co-occur in the approximately 110 validation repertoires. Cytomegalovirus status was reported to be diagnosed by the classifier with high specificity and sensitivity in both the original and validation cohorts.

The donors were included in the validation cohort of approximately 130 subjects, a group kept apart from the roughly 670-subject first cohort. Trimming takes 2 bases from V and 1 base from J, and the germline ends sit 15 bases apart. The CDR3 runs 17 amino acids, cysteine and phenylalanine included. The retained sequence is limited to the CDR3, 51 bases, with the frame set at the first base. Sequences SGHTA (CDR1) and FQGNSA (CDR2) are obtained from the germline V gene. Notes on this clone: The clone's antigen remains unknown. The sample holds no much larger clone one base away, and base qualities are not on file.

This sequence uses TRBV7-2 and TRBJ1-5, and TRBD1 may be the D gene, going by 6 matching bases. The sample taken for sequencing was PBMCs. The origin of this receptor is a woman under 40 in good health and CMV-seronegative. The CDR3 region reads CASSLFAGAGSNQPQHF. The base sequence is TGTGCCAGCAGCTTATTCGCAGGGGCCGGGAGCAATCAGCCCCAGCATTTT.